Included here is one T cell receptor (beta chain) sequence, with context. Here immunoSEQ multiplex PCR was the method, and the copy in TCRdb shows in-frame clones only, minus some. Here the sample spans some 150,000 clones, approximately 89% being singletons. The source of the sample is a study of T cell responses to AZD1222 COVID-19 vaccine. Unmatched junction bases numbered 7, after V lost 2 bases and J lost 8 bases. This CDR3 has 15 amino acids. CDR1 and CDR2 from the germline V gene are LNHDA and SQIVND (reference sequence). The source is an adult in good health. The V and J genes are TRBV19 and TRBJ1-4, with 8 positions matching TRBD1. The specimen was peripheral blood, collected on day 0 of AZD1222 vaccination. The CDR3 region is CASSIHQGAREKLFF. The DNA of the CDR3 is TGTGCCAGTAGTATACATCAGGGGGCGAGGGAAAAACTGTTTTTT. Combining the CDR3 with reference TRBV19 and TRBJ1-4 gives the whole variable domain DGGITQSPKYLFRKEGQNVTLSCEQNLNHDAMYWYRQDPGQGLRLIYYSQIVNDFQKGDIAEGYSVSREKKESFPLTVTSAQKNPTAFYLCASSIHQGAREKLFFGSGTQLSVL.